Listed below are T cell receptor beta chains from one sample, sequenced in a study of T cell changes during pregnancy in multiple sclerosis. Sequencing used immunoSEQ multiplex PCR; TCRdb keeps in-frame clones, though not all of them. Counted here are 65,000 to 95,000 clones, approximately 94% occurring once; the ten biggest clones make up approximately 2.4%. Source: peripheral blood, taken after pregnancy. These receptors originate from a female donor in good health, enrolled as a control in a pregnancy study. Each CDR3 is given with its conserved first and last residue. D genes are given only for firm matches. Part of the rows lack a size; the others show once, few, many or a class for expanded clones.

D,V,size,J,DNA,CDR3
-,TRBV19,-,TRBJ2-3,TGTGCCAGTAGTCAGAGCGGGAGCACAGATACGCAGTATTTT,CASSQSGSTDTQYF
-,TRBV29-1,few,TRBJ1-1,TGCAGCGTTGAAGGATCGGGGAAAACTGAAGCTTTCTTT,CSVEGSGKTEAFF
-,TRBV27,-,TRBJ1-6,TGTGCCAGCAGTCGCGACAGACCGAATAATTCACCCCTCCACTTT,CASSRDRPNNSPLHF
-,TRBV7-2,-,TRBJ1-1,TGTGCCAGCAGCTTAGAGGGGCTAACAAACACTGAAGCTTTCTTT,CASSLEGLTNTEAFF
TRBD2,TRBV7-3,-,TRBJ2-2,TGTGCCAGCAGGGAGCGGGAGGGCCTTAACACCGGGGAGCTGTTTTTT,CASREREGLNTGELFF
TRBD2,TRBV11-2,-,TRBJ2-5,TGTGCCAGCAGCTTAGGGGGGACTAGCGGGGGGGCCTGGGAGACCCAGTACTTC,CASSLGGTSGGAWETQYF
-,TRBV28,-,TRBJ1-4,TGTGCCAGCAGTACCCCCCAGGAAAAACTGTTTTTT,CASSTPQEKLFF
-,TRBV7-9,-,TRBJ2-1,TGTGCCAGCAGCTTAGGTCTCTGGGACTCAACATACAATGAGCAGTTCTTC,CASSLGLWDSTYNEQFF
-,TRBV5-1,-,TRBJ1-1,TGCGCCAGCAGCTTGGACAGATACACTGAAGCTTTCTTT,CASSLDRYTEAFF
-,TRBV7-3,-,TRBJ2-7,TGTGCCAGCAGCCCGGGACCCGGGAGCTCCTACGAGCAGTACTTC,CASSPGPGSSYEQYF
TRBD1,TRBV5-1,-,TRBJ2-2,TGCGCCAGCAGCTTGGGACCGGGACAGGCAAACACCGGGGAGCTGTTTTTT,CASSLGPGQANTGELFF
TRBD1,TRBV10-3,-,TRBJ1-5,TGTGCCATCAGCGAGGACAGGTACAAAGATCAGCCCCAGCATTTT,CAISEDRYKDQPQHF
TRBD1,TRBV19,-,TRBJ1-5,TGTGCCAGTAGTGACAGGGGGGCATTATATCAGCCCCAGCATTTT,CASSDRGALYQPQHF
TRBD1,TRBV29-1,once,TRBJ1-1,TGCAGCGTTGTCGGGACAGGGAAGAACACTGAAGCTTTCTTT,CSVVGTGKNTEAFF